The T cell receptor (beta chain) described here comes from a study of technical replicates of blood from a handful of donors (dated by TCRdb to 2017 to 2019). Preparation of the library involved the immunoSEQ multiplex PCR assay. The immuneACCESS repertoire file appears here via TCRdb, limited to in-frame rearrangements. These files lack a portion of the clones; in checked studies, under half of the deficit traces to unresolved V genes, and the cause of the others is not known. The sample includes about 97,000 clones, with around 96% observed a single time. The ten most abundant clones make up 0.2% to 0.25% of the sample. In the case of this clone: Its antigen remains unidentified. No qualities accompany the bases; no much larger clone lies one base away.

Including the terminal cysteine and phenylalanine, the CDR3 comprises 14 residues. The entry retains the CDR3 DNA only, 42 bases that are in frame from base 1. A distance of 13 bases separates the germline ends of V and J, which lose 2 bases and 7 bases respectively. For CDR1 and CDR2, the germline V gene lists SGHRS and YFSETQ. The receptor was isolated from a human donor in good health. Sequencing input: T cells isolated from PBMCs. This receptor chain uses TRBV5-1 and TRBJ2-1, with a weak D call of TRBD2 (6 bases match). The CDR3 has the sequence CASSFSGTLNEQFF. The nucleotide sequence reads TGCGCCAGCAGCTTTTCCGGGACTCTGAATGAGCAGTTCTTC.